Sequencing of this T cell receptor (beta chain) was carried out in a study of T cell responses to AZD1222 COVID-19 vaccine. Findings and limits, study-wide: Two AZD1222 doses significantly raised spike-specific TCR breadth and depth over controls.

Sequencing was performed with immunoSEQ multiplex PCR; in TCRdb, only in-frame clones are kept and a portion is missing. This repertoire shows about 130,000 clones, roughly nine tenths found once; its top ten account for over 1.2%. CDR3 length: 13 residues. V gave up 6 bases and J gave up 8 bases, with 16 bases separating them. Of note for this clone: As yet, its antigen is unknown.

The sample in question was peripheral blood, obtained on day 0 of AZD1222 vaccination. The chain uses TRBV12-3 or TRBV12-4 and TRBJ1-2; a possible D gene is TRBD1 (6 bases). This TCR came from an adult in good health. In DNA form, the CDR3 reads TGTGCCAGCAGACTTACAGGGAGTTTCGGCTACACCTTC. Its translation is CASRLTGSFGYTF.